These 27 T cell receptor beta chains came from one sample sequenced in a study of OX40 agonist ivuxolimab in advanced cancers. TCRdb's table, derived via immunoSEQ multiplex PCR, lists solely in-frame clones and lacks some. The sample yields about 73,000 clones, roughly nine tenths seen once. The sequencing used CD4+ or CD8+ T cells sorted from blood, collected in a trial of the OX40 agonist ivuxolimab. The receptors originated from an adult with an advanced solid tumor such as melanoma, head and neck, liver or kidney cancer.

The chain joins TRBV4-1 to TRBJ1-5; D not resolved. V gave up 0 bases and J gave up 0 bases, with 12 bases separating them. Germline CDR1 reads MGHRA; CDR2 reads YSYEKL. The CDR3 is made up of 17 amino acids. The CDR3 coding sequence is TGCGCCAGCAGCCAAGAAAATATAGTAAATAGCAATCAGCCCCAGCATTTT. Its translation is CASSQENIVNSNQPQHF.

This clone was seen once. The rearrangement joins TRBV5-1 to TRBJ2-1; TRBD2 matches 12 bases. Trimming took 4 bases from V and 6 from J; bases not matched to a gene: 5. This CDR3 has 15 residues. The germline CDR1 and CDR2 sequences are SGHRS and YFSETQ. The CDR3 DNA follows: TGCGCCAGCAGCCGGACTAGCGGGGCTACCAATGAGCAGTTCTTC. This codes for CASSRTSGATNEQFF.

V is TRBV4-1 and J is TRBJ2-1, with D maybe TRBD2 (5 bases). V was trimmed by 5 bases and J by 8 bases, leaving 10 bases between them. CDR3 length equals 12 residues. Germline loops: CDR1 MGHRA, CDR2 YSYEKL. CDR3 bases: TGCGCCAGCAGCTGGACTCAGGATGAGCAGTTCTTC. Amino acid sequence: CASSWTQDEQFF.

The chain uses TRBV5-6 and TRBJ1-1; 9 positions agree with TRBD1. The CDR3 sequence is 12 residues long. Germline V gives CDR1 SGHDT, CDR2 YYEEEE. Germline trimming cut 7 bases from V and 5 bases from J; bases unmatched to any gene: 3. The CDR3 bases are TGTGCCAGCTGCGGGACAGGGACTGAAGCTTTCTTT. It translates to CASCGTGTEAFF.

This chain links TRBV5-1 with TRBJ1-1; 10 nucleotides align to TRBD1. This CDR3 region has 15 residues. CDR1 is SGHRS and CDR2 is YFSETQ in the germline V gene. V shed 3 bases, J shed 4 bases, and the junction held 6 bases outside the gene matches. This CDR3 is CASSWTGGIGTEAFF. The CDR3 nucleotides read TGCGCCAGCAGCTGGACAGGGGGGATCGGCACTGAAGCTTTCTTT.

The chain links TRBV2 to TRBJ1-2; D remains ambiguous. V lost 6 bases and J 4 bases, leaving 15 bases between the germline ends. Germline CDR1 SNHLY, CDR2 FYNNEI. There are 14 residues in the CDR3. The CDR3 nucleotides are TGTGCCAGCAGCTACGGGGTAGCTACCTATGGCTACACCTTC. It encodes CASSYGVATYGYTF.

This CDR3 reads CASSSGPYEQYF. Written as DNA, the CDR3 is TGTGCCAGCAGTTCCGGTCCCTACGAGCAGTACTTC. The chain couples TRBV27 to TRBJ2-7, with no clear D. There are 12 residues in the CDR3. Germline values: CDR1 MNHEY, CDR2 SMNVEV (reference sequence). V lost 4 bases to trimming and J lost 2 bases, with 6 bases between them.

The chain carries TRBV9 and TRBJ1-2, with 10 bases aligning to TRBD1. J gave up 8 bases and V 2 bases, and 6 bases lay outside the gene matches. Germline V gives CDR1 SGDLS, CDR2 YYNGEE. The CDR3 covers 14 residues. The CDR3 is CASSVGTGEGGYTF. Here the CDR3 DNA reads TGTGCCAGCAGCGTTGGGACAGGGGAGGGAGGCTACACCTTC. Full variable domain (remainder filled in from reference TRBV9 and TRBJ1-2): DSGVTQTPKHLITATGQRVTLRCSPRSGDLSVYWYQQSLDQGLQFLIQYYNGEERAKGNILERFSAQQFPDLHSELNLSSLELGDSALYFCASSVGTGEGGYTFGSGTRLTVV.

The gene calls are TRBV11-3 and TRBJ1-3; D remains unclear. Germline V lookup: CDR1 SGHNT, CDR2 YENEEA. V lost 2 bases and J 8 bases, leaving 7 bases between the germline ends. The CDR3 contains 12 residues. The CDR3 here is CASSLPGDTIYF. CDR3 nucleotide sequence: TGTGCCAGCAGCTTACCCGGGGACACCATATATTTT.

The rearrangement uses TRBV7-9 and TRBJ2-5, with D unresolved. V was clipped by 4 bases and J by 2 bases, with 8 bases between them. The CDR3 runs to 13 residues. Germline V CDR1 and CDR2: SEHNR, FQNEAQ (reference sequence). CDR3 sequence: CASSYRIQETQYF. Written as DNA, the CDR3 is TGTGCCAGCAGCTACCGAATTCAAGAGACCCAGTACTTC.

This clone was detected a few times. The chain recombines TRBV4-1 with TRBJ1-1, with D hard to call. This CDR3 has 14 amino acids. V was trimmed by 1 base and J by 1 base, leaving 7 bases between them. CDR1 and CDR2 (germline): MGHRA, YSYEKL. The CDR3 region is CASSQGAGNTEAFF. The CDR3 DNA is TGCGCCAGCAGCCAAGGAGCAGGGAACACTGAAGCTTTCTTT.

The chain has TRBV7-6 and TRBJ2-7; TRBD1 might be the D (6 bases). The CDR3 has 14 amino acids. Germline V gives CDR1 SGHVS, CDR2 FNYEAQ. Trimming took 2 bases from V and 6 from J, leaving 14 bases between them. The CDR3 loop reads CASSLSTGKGEQYF. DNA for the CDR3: TGTGCCAGCAGCTTAAGCACAGGGAAAGGCGAGCAGTACTTC.

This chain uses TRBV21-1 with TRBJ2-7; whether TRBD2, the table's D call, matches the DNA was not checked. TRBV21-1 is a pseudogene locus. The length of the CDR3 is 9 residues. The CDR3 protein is CASSTQTTF. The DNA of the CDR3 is TGTGCCAGCAGCACCCAGACTACTTTC.

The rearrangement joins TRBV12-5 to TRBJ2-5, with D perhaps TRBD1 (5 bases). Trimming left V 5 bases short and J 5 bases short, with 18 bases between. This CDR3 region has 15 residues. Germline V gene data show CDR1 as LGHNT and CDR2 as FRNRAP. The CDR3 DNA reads TGTGCTAGTGGTCAGGGTGCAGGTAAAGGCGAGACCCAGTACTTC. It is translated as CASGQGAGKGETQYF. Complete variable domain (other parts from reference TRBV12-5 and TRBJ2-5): DARVTQTPRHKVTEMGQEVTMRCQPILGHNTVFWYRQTMMQGLELLAYFRNRAPLDDSGMPKDRFSAEMPDATLATLKIQPSEPRDSAVYFCASGQGAGKGETQYFGPGTRLLVL.

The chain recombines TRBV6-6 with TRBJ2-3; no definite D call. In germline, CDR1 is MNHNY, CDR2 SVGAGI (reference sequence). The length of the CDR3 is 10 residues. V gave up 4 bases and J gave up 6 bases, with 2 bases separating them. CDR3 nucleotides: TGTGCCAGCAGTTCCGATACGCAGTATTTT. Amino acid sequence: CASSSDTQYF.

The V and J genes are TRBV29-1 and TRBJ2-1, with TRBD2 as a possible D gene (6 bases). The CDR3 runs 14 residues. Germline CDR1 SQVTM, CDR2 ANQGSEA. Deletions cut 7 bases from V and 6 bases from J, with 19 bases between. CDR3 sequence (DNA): TGCAGCGCCGTAGACCCGGGACTTCTCAATGAGCAGTTCTTC. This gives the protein CSAVDPGLLNEQFF.

DNA of the CDR3: TGTGCCAGCTCACCAAATAGCAGCACTGAAGCTTTCTTT. Translation gives CASSPNSSTEAFF. V gene TRBV18 combines with J gene TRBJ1-1, with D uncertain. There are 13 residues in the CDR3. Per germline, CDR1 KGHSH and CDR2 LQKENI. V was trimmed by 2 bases and J by 4 bases, leaving 8 bases between them.

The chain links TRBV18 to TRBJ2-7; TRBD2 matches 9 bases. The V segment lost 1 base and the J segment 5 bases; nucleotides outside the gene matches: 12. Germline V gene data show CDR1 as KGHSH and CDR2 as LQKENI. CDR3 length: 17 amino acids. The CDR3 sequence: CASSPLGGGAEVDEQYF. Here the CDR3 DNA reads TGTGCCAGCTCACCACTAGGCGGGGGGGCCGAGGTCGACGAGCAGTACTTC.

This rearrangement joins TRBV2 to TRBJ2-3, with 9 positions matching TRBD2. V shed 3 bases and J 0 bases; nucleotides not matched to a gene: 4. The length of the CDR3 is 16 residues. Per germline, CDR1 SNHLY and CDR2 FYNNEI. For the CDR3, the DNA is TGTGCCAGCAGTGATTGGCGGGGGGGTAGCACAGATACGCAGTATTTT. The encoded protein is CASSDWRGGSTDTQYF.

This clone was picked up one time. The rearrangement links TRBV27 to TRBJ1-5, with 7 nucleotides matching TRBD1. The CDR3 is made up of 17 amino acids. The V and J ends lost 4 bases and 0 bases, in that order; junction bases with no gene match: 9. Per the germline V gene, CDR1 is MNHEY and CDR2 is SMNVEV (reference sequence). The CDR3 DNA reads TGTGCCAGCAGTTCATCTGGACAGGCTAATAGCAATCAGCCCCAGCATTTT. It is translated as CASSSSGQANSNQPQHF.

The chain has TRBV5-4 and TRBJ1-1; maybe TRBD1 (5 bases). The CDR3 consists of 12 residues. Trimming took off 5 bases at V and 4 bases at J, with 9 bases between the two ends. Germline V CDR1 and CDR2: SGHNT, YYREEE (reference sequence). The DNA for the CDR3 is TGTGCCAGCAGTTCAGGGACCACTGAAGCTTTCTTT. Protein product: CASSSGTTEAFF.

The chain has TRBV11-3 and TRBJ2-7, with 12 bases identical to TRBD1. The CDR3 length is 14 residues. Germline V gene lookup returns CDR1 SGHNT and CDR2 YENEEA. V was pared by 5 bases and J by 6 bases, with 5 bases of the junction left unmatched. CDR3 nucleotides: TGTGCCAGCAGCCAGGGACAGGGGGCGCGCGAGCAGTACTTC. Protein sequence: CASSQGQGAREQYF.

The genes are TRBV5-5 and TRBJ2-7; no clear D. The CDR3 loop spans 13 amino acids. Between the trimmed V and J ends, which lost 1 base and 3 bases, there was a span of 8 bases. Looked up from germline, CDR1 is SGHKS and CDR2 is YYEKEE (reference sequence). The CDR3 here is CASSLSEYYEQYF. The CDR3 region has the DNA TGTGCCAGCAGCTTGTCGGAATACTACGAGCAGTACTTC.

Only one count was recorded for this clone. Here the CDR3 reads CAWRPGHPNTGELFF. CDR3 DNA: TGTGCCTGGCGTCCGGGACACCCGAACACCGGGGAGCTGTTTTTT. The chain carries TRBV30 and TRBJ2-2, with D maybe TRBD1 (6 bases). Trimming stripped 5 bases from V and 0 bases from J, with 13 bases between. The V gene's germline CDR1 is GTSNPN and CDR2 SVGIG (reference sequence). The CDR3 loop spans 15 amino acids.

The chain's CDR3 is CASSLFGTSHEQYF. The CDR3 coding sequence is TGTGCCAGCAGCTTGTTTGGGACAAGCCACGAGCAGTACTTC. The V call is TRBV13, the J call TRBJ2-7; the D gene is possibly TRBD1 (6 bases). Germline V CDR1 and CDR2: PRHDT, FYEKMQ (reference sequence). V was pared by 3 bases and J by 5 bases, with 14 bases between. This CDR3 is built from 14 residues.

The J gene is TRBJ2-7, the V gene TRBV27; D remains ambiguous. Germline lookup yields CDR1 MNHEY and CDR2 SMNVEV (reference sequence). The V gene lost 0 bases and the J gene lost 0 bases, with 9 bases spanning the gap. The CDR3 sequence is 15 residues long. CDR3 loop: CASSLSTTSSYEQYF. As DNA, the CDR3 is TGTGCCAGCAGTTTATCGACAACGAGCTCCTACGAGCAGTACTTC.

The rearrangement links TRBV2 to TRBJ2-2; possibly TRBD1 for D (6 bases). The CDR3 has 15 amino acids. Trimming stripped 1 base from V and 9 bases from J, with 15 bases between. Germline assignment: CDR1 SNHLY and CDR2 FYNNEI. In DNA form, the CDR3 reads TGTGCCAGCAGTGAAGTCGAGACAGGTCTCCGGGAGCTGTTTTTT. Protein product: CASSEVETGLRELFF.